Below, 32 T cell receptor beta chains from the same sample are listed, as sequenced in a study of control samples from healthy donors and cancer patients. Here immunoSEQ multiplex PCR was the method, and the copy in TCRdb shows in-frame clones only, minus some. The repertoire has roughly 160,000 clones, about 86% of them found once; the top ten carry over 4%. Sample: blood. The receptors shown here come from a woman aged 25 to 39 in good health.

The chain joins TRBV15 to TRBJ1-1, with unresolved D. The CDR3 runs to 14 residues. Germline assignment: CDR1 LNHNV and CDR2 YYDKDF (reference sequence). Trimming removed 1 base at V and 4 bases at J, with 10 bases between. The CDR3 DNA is TGTGCCACCAGCAGAGTTGAGACTAGCACTGAAGCTTTCTTT. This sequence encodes CATSRVETSTEAFF.

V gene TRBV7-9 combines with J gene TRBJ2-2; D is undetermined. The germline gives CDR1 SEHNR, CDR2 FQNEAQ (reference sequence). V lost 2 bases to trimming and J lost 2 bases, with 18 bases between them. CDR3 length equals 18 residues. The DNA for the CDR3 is TGTGCCAGCAGCTTACTTCGAATGGCAACGGTAAACACCGGGGAGCTGTTTTTT. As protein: CASSLLRMATVNTGELFF.

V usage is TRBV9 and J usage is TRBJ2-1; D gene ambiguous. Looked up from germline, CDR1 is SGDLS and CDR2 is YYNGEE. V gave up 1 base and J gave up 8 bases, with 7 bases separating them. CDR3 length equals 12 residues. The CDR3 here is CASSVYGDEQFF. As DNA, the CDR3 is TGTGCCAGCAGCGTATACGGAGATGAGCAGTTCTTC.

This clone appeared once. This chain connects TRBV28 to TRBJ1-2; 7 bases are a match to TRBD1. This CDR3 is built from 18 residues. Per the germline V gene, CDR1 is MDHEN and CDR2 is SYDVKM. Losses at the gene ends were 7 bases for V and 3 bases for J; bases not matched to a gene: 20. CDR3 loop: CASTQAGGRQGKDYGYTF. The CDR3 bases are TGTGCCAGCACTCAAGCCGGAGGTAGACAGGGAAAGGACTATGGCTACACCTTC.

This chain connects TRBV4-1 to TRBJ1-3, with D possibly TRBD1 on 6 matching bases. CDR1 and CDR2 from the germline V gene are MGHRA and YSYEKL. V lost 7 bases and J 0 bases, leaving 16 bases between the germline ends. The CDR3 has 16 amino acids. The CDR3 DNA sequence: TGCGCCAGCACAGGGGAAGGGGCCGACTCTGGAAACACCATATATTTT. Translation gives CASTGEGADSGNTIYF.

The CDR3 sequence: CASSPDVWANVLTF. The CDR3 bases are TGTGCCAGCAGTCCTGACGTCTGGGCCAACGTCCTGACTTTC. J is TRBJ2-6 and V is TRBV6-5; D call uncertain. This CDR3 contains 14 residues. The V end lost 5 bases, the J end lost 5 bases, and 10 bases lay between the germline ends. Looked up from germline, CDR1 is MNHEY and CDR2 is SVGAGI.

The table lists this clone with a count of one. The CDR3 sequence is CASSQDGRGEQFF. The CDR3, as DNA: TGTGCCAGCTCCCAGGATGGGCGGGGTGAGCAGTTCTTC. The chain is built from TRBV18 and TRBJ2-1; D is perhaps TRBD2 (6 bases). The V gene's germline CDR1 is KGHSH and CDR2 LQKENI. V was trimmed by 6 bases and J by 9 bases, leaving 15 bases between them. CDR3 length: 13 amino acids.

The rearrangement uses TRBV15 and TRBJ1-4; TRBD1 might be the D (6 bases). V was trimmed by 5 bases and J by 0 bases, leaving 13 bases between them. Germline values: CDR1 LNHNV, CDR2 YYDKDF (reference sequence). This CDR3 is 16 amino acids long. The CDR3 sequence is CATSPGGYTTNEKLFF. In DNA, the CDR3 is TGTGCCACCAGCCCGGGGGGCTATACAACTAATGAAAAACTGTTTTTT.

The CDR3 is CASSQEGGANEQFF. CDR3 DNA sequence: TGTGCCAGCAGCCAAGAAGGGGGTGCGAATGAGCAGTTCTTC. The rearrangement uses TRBV14 and TRBJ2-1; D may be TRBD1 (6 bases). The CDR3 runs to 14 residues. V was shortened by 0 bases and J by 7 bases, with 10 bases between the two germline ends. The germline V gene has CDR1 SGHDN and CDR2 FVKESK. Full variable domain (remainder filled in from reference TRBV14 and TRBJ2-1): EAGVTQFPSHSVIEKGQTVTLRCDPISGHDNLYWYRRVMGKEIKFLLHFVKESKQDESGMPNNRFLAERTGGTYSTLKVQPAELEDSGVYFCASSQEGGANEQFFGPGTRLTVL.

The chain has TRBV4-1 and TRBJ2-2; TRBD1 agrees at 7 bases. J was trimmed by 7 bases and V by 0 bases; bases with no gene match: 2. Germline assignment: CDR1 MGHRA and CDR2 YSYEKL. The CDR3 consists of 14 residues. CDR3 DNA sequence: TGCGCCAGCAGCCAAGACAGGGGGATCGGGGAGCTGTTTTTT. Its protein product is CASSQDRGIGELFF.

The CDR3 spells CASSQRRERQAPLHF. Written as DNA, the CDR3 is TGTGCCAGCAGCCAGAGAAGGGAACGGCAAGCACCCCTCCACTTT. V gene TRBV3-1 (or the pseudogene TRBV3-2) combines with J gene TRBJ1-6; no reliable D call. V lost 3 bases, J lost 11 bases, and 17 bases lay in between. Germline lookup yields CDR1 LGHDT and CDR2 YNNKEL (reference sequence). This CDR3 spans 15 amino acids.

DNA for the CDR3: TGTGCCAGCAGCCCTCGGTCTGACCCCTTTCGGCAGTACGTC. Its translation is CASSPRSDPFRQYV. The chain recombines TRBV5-6 with TRBJ2-7, with D hard to call. CDR1 and CDR2 from the germline V gene are SGHDT and YYEEEE. This CDR3 spans 14 amino acids. Trimming shortened V by 4 bases and J by 9 bases, and 20 bases separated the two germline ends.

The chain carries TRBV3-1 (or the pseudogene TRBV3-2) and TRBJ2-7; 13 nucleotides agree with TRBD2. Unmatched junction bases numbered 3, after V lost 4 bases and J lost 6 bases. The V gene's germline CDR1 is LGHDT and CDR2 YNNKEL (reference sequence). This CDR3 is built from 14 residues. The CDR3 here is CASSRGLAGVEQYF. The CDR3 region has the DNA TGTGCCAGCAGCCGCGGACTAGCGGGAGTCGAGCAGTACTTC.

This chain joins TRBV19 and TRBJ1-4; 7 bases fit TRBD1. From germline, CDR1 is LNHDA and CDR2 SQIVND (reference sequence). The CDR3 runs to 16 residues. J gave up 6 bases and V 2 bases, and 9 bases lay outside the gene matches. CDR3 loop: CASSIWSGTDHEKLFF. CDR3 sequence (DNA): TGTGCCAGTAGTATATGGTCCGGGACAGATCATGAAAAACTGTTTTTT.

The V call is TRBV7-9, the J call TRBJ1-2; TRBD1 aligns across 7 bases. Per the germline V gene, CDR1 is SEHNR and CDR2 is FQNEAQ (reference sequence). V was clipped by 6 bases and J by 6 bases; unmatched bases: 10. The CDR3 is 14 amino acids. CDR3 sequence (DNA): TGTGCCAGCAGTCATAACAGGGGTCGGGATGGCTACACCTTC. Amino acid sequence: CASSHNRGRDGYTF.

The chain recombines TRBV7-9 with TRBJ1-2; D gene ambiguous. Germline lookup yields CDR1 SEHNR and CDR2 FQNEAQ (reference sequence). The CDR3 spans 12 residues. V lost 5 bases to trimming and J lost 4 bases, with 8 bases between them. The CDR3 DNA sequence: TGTGCCAGCAGCCCGGACGGCTATGGCTACACCTTC. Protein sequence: CASSPDGYGYTF.

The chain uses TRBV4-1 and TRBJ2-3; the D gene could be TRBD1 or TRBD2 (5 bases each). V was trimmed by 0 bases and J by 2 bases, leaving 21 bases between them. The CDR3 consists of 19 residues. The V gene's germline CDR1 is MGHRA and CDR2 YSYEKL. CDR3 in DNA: TGCGCCAGCAGCCAAGACTCTTTGACGGGGCAAAAAAACACAGATACGCAGTATTTT. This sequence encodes CASSQDSLTGQKNTDTQYF.

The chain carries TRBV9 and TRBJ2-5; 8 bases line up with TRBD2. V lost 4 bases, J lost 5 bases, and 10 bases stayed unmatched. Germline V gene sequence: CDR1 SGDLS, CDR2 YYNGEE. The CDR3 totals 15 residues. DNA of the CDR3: TGTGCCAGCAGCCCGCGACTAGCGACTGAGGAGACCCAGTACTTC. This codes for CASSPRLATEETQYF. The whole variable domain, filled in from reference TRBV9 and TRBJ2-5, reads DSGVTQTPKHLITATGQRVTLRCSPRSGDLSVYWYQQSLDQGLQFLIQYYNGEERAKGNILERFSAQQFPDLHSELNLSSLELGDSALYFCASSPRLATEETQYFGPGTRLLVL.

Here the CDR3 reads CASSRGQLTNTEAFF. The DNA of the CDR3 is TGTGCCAGCAGCCGGGGACAGCTAACTAACACTGAAGCTTTCTTT. The V gene is TRBV6-5, the J gene TRBJ1-1; 7 bases map to TRBD1. Germline trimming cut 6 bases from V and 2 bases from J; bases unmatched to any gene: 9. The CDR3 contains 15 residues. Per the germline V gene, CDR1 is MNHEY and CDR2 is SVGAGI.

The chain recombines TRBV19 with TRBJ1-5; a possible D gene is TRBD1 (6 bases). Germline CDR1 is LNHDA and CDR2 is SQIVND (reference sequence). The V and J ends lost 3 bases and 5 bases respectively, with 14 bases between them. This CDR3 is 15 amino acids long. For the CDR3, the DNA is TGTGCCAGTAGTATTTCACAGGGATCCTATCAGCCCCAGCATTTT. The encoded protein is CASSISQGSYQPQHF.

The CDR3: CASSPLVGTEAFF. The CDR3 DNA follows: TGTGCCAGCAGTCCCCTCGTGGGCACTGAAGCTTTCTTT. The V and J genes are TRBV27 and TRBJ1-1, with D unresolved. Deletions cut 5 bases from V and 4 bases from J, with 11 bases between. Germline CDR1 MNHEY, CDR2 SMNVEV (reference sequence). The CDR3 consists of 13 residues.

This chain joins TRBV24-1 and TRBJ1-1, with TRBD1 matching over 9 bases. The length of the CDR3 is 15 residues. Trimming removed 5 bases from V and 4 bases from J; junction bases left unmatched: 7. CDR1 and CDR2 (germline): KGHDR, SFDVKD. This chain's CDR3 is CATSAKDRGGTEAFF. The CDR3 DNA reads TGTGCCACCAGTGCCAAGGACAGGGGTGGCACTGAAGCTTTCTTT.

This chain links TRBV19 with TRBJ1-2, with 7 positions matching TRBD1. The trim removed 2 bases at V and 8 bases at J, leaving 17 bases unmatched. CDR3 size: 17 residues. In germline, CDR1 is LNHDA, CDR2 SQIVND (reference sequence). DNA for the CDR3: TGTGCCAGTAGTATAAGCGCTAGGAACCGACAGGGCGAAGGCTACACCTTC. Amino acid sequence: CASSISARNRQGEGYTF.

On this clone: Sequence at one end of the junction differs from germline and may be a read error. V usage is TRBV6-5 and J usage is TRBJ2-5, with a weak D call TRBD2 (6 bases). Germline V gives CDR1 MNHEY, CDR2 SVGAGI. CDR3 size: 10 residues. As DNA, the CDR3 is TGCGGGGGTCCCGGGGAGACCCAGTACTTC. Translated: CGGPGETQYF.

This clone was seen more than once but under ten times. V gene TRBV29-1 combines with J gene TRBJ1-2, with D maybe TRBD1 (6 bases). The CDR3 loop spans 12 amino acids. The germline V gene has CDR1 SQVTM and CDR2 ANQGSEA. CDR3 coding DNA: TGCAGTGTTAATGGAGGGGGGGCTGGCTACACCTTC. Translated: CSVNGGGAGYTF.

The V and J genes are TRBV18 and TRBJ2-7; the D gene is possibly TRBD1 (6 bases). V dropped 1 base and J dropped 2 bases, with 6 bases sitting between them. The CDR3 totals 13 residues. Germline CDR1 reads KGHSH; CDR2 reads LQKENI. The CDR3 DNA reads TGTGCCAGCTCACCACGGGGGCCCTACGAGCAGTACTTC. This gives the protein CASSPRGPYEQYF.

CDR3 residues: CATSRATGRQETQYF. DNA of the CDR3: TGTGCCACCAGCAGAGCGACAGGAAGACAAGAGACCCAGTACTTC. This chain links TRBV15 with TRBJ2-5; the D gene is possibly TRBD1 (6 bases). Germline V CDR1 and CDR2: LNHNV, YYDKDF (reference sequence). The CDR3 runs 15 residues. V was cut by 1 base and J by 2 bases, with 11 bases left in between.

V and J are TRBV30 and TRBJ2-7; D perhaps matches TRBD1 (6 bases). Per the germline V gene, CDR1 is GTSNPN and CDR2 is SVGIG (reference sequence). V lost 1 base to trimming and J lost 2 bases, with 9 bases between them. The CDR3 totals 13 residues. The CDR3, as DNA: TGTGCCTGGAGTGAGGGGGACACCTACGAGCAGTACGTC. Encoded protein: CAWSEGDTYEQYV.

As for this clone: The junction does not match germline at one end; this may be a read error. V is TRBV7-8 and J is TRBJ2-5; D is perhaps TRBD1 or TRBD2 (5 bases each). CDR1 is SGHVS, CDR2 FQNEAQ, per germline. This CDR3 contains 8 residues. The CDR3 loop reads CASSVGDF. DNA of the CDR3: TGTGCCAGCAGCGTGGGGGACTTC.

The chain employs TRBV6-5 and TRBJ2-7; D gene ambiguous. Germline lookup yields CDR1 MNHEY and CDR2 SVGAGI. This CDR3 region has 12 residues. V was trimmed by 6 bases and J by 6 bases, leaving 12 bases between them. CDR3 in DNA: TGTGCCAGCAGGGGTGGAGTCGGCGAGCAGTACTTC. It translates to CASRGGVGEQYF.

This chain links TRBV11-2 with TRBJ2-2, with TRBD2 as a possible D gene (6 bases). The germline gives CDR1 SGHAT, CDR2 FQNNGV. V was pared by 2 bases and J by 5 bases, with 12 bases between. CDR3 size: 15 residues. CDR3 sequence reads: CASSLIRGGTGELFF. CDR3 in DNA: TGTGCCAGCAGCTTAATCCGGGGAGGAACCGGGGAGCTGTTTTTT. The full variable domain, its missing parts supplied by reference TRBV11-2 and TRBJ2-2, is EAGVAQSPRYKIIEKRQSVAFWCNPISGHATLYWYQQILGQGPKLLIQFQNNGVVDDSQLPKDRFSAERLKGVDSTLKIQPAKLEDSAVYLCASSLIRGGTGELFFGEGSRLTVL.

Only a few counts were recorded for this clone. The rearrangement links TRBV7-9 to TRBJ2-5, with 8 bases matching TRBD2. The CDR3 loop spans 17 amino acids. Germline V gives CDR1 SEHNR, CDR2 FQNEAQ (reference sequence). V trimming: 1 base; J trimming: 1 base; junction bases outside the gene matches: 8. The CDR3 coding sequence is TGTGCCAGCAGCTTAGGTGGGCTAGCGGGTCCCCAAGAGACCCAGTACTTC. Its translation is CASSLGGLAGPQETQYF.